The entry that follows covers one TCR beta chain sequence. CDR3 length: 15 residues. Germline CDR1 reads LNHDA; CDR2 reads SQIVND (reference sequence). The junction had 6 bases not matched to a gene; V was cut back by 7 bases and J by 0 bases. The sample comes from a study of cytomegalovirus exposure and HLA in healthy donors. The protocol was immunoSEQ multiplex PCR, while the TCRdb copy is restricted to in-frame clones and leaves out a portion. Of around 350,000 clones detected, 80% to 90% appear once; the ten largest clones hold 0.65% to 0.95%. The sequenced material came from PBMCs. The sequence derives from a woman aged 18-29 years in good health and CMV-seronegative. The rearrangement uses TRBV19 and TRBJ1-3, with 7 positions matching TRBD1. CDR3 in amino acids: CASTIGQASGNTIYF. Here the CDR3 DNA reads TGTGCCAGTACCATCGGACAGGCCTCTGGAAACACCATATATTTT.